This TCR beta chain originates from a study of CD8 T cells in Susac syndrome. In germline, CDR1 is SGHRS, CDR2 YFSETQ. Trimming removed 5 bases from V and 4 bases from J; junction bases left unmatched: 6. The CDR3 is 14 amino acids. Random hexamers primed reverse transcription of 0.5 to 1 ug RNA. immunoSEQ multiplex PCR amplified TCR beta CDR3 across 54 Vbeta, 13 Jbeta. TCRdb called the immunoSEQ multiplex PCR reads again in MiXCR, with one record for every CDR3 protein. This table holds 130,000 to 150,000 distinct CDR3 sequences, less than 95% found once. CD8+ and CD4+ blood T cells underwent TCR beta sequencing. Healthy donors served as age- and sex-matched controls. Negative isolation was used for CD8+ and CD4+ T cells, and FACS enrichment was applied to TEMRA cells.

This clonotype was obtained from a human donor in good health. The chain links TRBV5-1 to TRBJ2-3; TRBD1 agrees at 8 bases. Sequencing input: CD4+ T cells from PBMCs. CDR3 amino acids: CASRTGQGADTQYF. The CDR3 region has the DNA TGCGCCAGCAGAACCGGACAGGGAGCAGATACGCAGTATTTT. The full variable domain, rest sourced from reference TRBV5-1 and TRBJ2-3, is KAGVTQTPRYLIKTRGQQVTLSCSPISGHRSVSWYQQTPGQGLQFLFEYFSETQRNKGNFPGRFSGRQFSNSRSEMNVSTLELGDSALYLCASRTGQGADTQYFGPGTRLTVL.